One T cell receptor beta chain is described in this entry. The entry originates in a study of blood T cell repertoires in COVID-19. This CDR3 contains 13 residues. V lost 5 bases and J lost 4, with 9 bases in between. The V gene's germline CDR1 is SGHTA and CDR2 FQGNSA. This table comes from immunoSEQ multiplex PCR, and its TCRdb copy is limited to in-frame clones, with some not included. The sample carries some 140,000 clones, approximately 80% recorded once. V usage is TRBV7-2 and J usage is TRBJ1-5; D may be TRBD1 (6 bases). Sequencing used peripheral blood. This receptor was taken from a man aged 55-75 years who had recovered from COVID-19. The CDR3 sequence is CASSTTGNQPQHF. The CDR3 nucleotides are TGTGCCAGCAGCACGACAGGTAATCAGCCCCAGCATTTT.